This TCR beta chain is from a study of T cells in Graves' hyperthyroidism and ophthalmopathy. The CDR3 has 12 amino acids. The germline gives CDR1 LNHDA, CDR2 SQIVND (reference sequence). Trimming cost V 4 bases and J 5 bases, with 6 bases left between them. Researchers amplified the TCR beta CDR3 regions from RNA transcripts. Initially, a first-round RT-PCR of the TCR CDR3 employed the HTBI primer set. TCRdb called the multiplex PCR reads again in MiXCR, with one record for every CDR3 protein. The sample has some 690,000 distinct CDR3 sequences; 17% are singletons. The V gene is TRBV19, the J gene TRBJ1-5; D is ambiguous. The material sequenced was blood. The TCR comes from a man between 45 and 60 years old with Graves' hyperthyroidism. For the CDR3, the DNA is TGTGCCAGTAGTACTGGATATCAGCCCCAGCATTTT. Translation: CASSTGYQPQHF.